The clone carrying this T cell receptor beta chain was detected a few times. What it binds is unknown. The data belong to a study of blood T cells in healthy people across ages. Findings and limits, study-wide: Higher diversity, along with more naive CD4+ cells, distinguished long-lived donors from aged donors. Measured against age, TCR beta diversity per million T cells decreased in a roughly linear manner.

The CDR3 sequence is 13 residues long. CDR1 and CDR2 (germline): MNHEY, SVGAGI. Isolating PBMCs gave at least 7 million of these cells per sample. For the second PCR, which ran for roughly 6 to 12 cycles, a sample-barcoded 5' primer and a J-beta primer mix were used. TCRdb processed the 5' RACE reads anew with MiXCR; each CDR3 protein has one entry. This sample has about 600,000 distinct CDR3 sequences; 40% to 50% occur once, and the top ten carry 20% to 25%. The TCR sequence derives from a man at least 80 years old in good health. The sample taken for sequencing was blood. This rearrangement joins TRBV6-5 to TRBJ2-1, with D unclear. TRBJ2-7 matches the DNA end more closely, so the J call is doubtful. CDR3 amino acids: CASSYGQNNEQYF. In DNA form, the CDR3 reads TGTGCCAGCAGTTATGGGCAGAACAATGAGCAGTACTTC.